The clone carrying this TCR beta chain appeared many times. Its antigen is unknown. Axillary draining lymph nodes of breast cancer patients supplied the node samples. A single record per CDR3 protein comes from TCRdb applying MiXCR to the multiplex PCR reads. The sample lists about 200,000 distinct CDR3 sequences; around 33% were seen once. The data were obtained in a study of breast tumors, draining lymph nodes, adjacent tissues. Study-level points and caveats: Tumor repertoires ranked between lymph nodes and nontumor tissue in diversity, with V and J gene preferences. Data fit most tumor T cells coming from lymph node, expanding in tumor.

This CDR3 has 15 residues. CDR1 is LGHNA, CDR2 YSLEER, per germline. Trimming stripped 4 bases from V and 7 bases from J, with 16 bases between. Sequenced: axillary lymph node tissue. The receptor's source is a female donor with breast cancer. Some clones in this sample may be carry-over from other donors' samples. This chain connects TRBV4-3 to TRBJ1-4; D is possibly TRBD1 (6 bases). The CDR3: CASSLGLGGGEKLFF. CDR3 DNA sequence: TGCGCCAGCAGCCTGGGTTTGGGAGGGGGTGAAAAACTGTTTTTT.